The present entry profiles one T cell receptor beta chain with its context. Its antigen is unidentified. Naive-designated CD8 cells lacked CD45RO, were positively enriched for CCR7, and omitted terminally differentiated effector memory CD45RA+ cells. The data are from a study of shared clonotypes between healthy human individuals. Findings and limits, study-wide: Inspection by rarefaction showed sorted-subset sequencing to be incomplete despite large depth. Several donors shared approximately 5% of their naive CD4 clonotypes.

Sorted subsets were amplified in replicate PCRs using approximately 0.2 ug DNA, roughly 30,000 T cell genomes. TCRdb keeps only in-frame clones here, not all; method: immunoSEQ multiplex PCR. The profile shows about 1,900,000 clones, approximately 94% of them singletons. The CDR3 loop spans 13 amino acids. V was clipped by 1 base and J by 6 bases, with 9 bases between them. The germline gives CDR1 LGHNA, CDR2 YSLEER. This chain links TRBV4-3 with TRBJ1-2; tentatively, D is TRBD1 (6 bases). The source of this sequence is a man between 18 and 29 years old in good health. Material: naive CD8+ T cells sorted from blood. CDR3: CASSQAGGDGYTF. Here the CDR3 DNA reads TGCGCCAGCAGCCAAGCGGGGGGCGATGGCTACACCTTC.